This T cell receptor beta chain was sequenced in a study of CD8 T cells in Susac syndrome (dated by TCRdb to the late 2010s). Notes on the research overall: Repertoire sequencing was used to test whether CD8+ T cell activation and differentiation in Susac syndrome was antigen driven. General study outcomes and caveats: The number of individuals in the TCR sequencing and HLA analysis was recognized as being relatively small.

RNA was extracted using the RNeasy kit, and about 0.45 to 1 microgram was reverse transcribed with random hexamers. The immunoSEQ multiplex PCR assay, covering 54 Vbeta and 13 Jbeta segments, was used to amplify TCR beta CDR3 regions. To correct PCR amplification bias, a synthetic template baseline was used for both primer optimization and computational correction. Processing in the source paper ran as follows. Reads were annotated to V, D and J genes per IMGT and analyzed with immunoSEQ Analyzer, keeping only productive sequences. Clonality was calculated as one minus the Shannon entropy normalized by log2 of the number of productive unique sequences. For each patient and control, public and private clones were evaluated among the 100 most prevalent clones. Clones were defined as Susac-specific if absent from the healthy and MS cohorts, from 900 to 1,300 published viral clones and from other ImmuneACCESS disease sequences. TCRdb reran the public reads through fastp at Q25 and MiXCR, keeping productive beta chains. Every distinct CDR3 protein forms one entry, paired with its most common genes and DNA. The authors' filters were not applied to this entry. The sample data list about 120,000 distinct CDR3 sequences, and 92% of these were observed just once. The top ten constitute 0.11% to 0.15% of the sample.

High-throughput TCR beta sequencing profiled peripheral blood CD8+ and CD4+ T cells from healthy donors, Susac syndrome patients and multiple sclerosis patients. Healthy donors were included as age- and sex-matched controls. Bulk CD8+ and CD4+ T cells were purified by magnetic negative isolation, whereas CD8+ TEMRA cells were enriched by FACS. Blood was drawn into EDTA tubes, processed within 24 hours, and PBMCs were isolated by density gradient centrifugation. PBMCs intended for TCR sequencing were cryopreserved in liquid nitrogen and were subsequently thawed in a 37 degrees C water bath. A purity of at least 90% was achieved for sorted or isolated CD4+, CD8+ and CD8+ TEMRA cells. V is reduced by 6 bases and J by 5 bases, leaving a spacing of 17 bases between them. The CDR3 contains 15 residues, cysteine and phenylalanine counted. CDR3 DNA only is kept here, 45 bases in frame from base 1. CDR1 and CDR2 were assigned from the germline V gene as MRHNA and SNTAGT.

As concerns this clonotype: Its antigen remains unidentified. Base qualities are missing; no much larger clone stands one base away.

The sequencing sample was made of CD4+ T cells from PBMCs. The TCR sequence derives from a human donor in good health. The chain links TRBV6-4 with TRBJ2-1; no D gene can be assigned with confidence. The DNA is TGTGCCAGCAGCTATCTCGGTGGTCAAAACAATGAGCAGTTCTTC. It translates to CASSYLGGQNNEQFF.